This T cell receptor (beta chain) was obtained from a study of T-cell reconstitution after alpha-beta-depleted transplantation in children. Unique molecular identifiers were incorporated when the TCRbeta library was constructed. TCRdb re-derived calls from the PCR reads in MiXCR, one entry per CDR3 protein. The sample has just over 350,000 distinct CDR3 sequences, more than 10% seen once. After removal of 0 bases from V and 9 bases from J, the junction contained 3 bases not matched to a gene. This CDR3 is 15 amino acids long. Germline CDR1 SGHVS, CDR2 FNYEAQ. J is TRBJ1-6 and V is TRBV7-6; 9 bases align to TRBD1. The clonotype was recovered from a human donor who donated a stem cell graft to a child with Fanconi anemia. The sequences come from PBMCs, collected from the stem cell graft. CDR3 sequence: CASSLAQGAGSPLHF. In DNA, the CDR3 is TGTGCCAGCAGCTTAGCACAGGGGGCCGGTTCACCCCTCCACTTT.